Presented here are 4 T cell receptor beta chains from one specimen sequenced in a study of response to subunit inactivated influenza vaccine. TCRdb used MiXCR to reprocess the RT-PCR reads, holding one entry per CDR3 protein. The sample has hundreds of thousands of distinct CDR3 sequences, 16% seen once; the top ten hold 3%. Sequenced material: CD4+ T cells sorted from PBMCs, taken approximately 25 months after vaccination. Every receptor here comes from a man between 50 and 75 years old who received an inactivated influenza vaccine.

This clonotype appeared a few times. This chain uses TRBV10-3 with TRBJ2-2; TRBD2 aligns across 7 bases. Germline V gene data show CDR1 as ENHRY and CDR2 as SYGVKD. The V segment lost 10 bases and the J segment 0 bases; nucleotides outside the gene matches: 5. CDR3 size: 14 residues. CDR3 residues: CATRAGANTGELFF. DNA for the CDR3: TGTGCCACCCGCGCGGGAGCGAACACCGGGGAGCTGTTTTTT.

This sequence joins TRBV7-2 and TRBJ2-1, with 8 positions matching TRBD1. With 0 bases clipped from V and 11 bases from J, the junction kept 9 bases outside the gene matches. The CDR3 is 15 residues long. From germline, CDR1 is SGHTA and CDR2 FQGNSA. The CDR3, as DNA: TGTGCCAGCAGCTTAGCCCAAATAGGGACAGGCCAGCAGTTCTTC. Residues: CASSLAQIGTGQQFF.

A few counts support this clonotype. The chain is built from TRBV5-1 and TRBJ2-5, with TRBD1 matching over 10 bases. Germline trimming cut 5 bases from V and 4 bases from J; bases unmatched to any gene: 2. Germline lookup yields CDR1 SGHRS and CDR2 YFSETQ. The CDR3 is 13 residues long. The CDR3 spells CASRGQGPETQYF. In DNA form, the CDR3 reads TGCGCCAGCAGGGGACAGGGGCCAGAGACCCAGTACTTC.

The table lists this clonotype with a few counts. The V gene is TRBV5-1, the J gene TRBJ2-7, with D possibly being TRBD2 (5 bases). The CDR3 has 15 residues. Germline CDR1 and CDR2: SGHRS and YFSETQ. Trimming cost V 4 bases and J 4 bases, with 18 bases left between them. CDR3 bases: TGCGCCAGCAGCCCAGACTACGCCACAATTTACGAGCAGTACTTC. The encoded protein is CASSPDYATIYEQYF.